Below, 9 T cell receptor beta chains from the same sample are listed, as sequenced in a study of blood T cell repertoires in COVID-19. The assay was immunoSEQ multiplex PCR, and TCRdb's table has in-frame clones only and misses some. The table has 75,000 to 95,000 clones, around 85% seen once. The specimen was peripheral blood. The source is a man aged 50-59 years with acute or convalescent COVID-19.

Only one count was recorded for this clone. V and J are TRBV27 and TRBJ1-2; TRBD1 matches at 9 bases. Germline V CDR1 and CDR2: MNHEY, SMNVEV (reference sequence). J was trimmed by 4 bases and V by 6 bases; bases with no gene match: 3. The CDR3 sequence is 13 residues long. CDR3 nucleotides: TGTGCCAGCAGGTTGACAGGGGGCTATGGCTACACCTTC. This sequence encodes CASRLTGGYGYTF.

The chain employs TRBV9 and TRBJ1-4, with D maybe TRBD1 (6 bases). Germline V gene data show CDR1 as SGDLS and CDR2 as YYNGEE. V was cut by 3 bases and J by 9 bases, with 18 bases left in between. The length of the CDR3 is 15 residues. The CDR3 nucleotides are TGTGCCAGCAGCGGGACAGACGGGCCCGCCCAAAAACTGTTTTTT. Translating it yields CASSGTDGPAQKLFF.

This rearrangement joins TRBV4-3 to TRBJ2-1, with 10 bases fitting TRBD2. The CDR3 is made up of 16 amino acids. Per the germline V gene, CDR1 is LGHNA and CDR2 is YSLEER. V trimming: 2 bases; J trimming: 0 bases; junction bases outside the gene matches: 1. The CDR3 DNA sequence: TGCGCCAGCAGCCAATCTAGCGGGAGCTCCTACAATGAGCAGTTCTTC. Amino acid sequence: CASSQSSGSSYNEQFF.

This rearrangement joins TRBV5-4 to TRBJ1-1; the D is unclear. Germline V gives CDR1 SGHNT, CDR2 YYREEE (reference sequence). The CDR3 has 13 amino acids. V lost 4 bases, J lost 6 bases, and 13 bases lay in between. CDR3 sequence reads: CASSGLNVAEAFF. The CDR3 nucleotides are TGTGCCAGCAGCGGACTCAACGTCGCTGAAGCTTTCTTT.

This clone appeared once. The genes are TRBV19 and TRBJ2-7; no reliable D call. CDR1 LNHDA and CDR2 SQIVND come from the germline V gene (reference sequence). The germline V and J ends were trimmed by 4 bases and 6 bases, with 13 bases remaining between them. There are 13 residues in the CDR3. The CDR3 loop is CASSTIPTGEQYF. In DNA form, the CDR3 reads TGTGCCAGTAGTACAATCCCGACGGGCGAGCAGTACTTC. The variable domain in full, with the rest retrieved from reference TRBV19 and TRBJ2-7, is DGGITQSPKYLFRKEGQNVTLSCEQNLNHDAMYWYRQDPGQGLRLIYYSQIVNDFQKGDIAEGYSVSREKKESFPLTVTSAQKNPTAFYLCASSTIPTGEQYFGPGTRLTVT.

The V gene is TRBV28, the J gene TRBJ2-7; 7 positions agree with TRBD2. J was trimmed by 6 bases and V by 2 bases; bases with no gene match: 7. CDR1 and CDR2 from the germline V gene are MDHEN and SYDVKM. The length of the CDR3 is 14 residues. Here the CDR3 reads CASSLVRLAAEQYF. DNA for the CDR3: TGTGCCAGCAGTTTAGTTCGGCTAGCGGCCGAGCAGTACTTC.

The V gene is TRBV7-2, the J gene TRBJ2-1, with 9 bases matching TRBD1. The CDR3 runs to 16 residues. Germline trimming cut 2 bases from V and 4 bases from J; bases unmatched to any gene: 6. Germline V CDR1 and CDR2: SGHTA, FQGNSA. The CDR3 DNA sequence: TGTGCCAGCAGCTTATCCGGGACAGGGCCATACAATGAGCAGTTCTTC. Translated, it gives CASSLSGTGPYNEQFF. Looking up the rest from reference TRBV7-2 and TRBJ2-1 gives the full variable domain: GAGVSQSPSNKVTEKGKDVELRCDPISGHTALYWYRQSLGQGLEFLIYFQGNSAPDKSGLPSDRFSAERTGGSVSTLTIQRTQQEDSAVYLCASSLSGTGPYNEQFFGPGTRLTVL.

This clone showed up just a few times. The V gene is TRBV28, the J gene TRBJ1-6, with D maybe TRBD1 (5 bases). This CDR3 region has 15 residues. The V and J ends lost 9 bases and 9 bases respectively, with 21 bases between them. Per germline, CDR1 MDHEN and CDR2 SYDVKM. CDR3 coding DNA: TGTGCCAGTAAGGACCCGGGCAGGGCGGTTTCACCCCTCCACTTT. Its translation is CASKDPGRAVSPLHF. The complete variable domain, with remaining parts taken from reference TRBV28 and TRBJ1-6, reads DVKVTQSSRYLVKRTGEKVFLECVQDMDHENMFWYRQDPGLGLRLIYFSYDVKMKEKGDIPEGYSVSREKKERFSLILESASTNQTSMYLCASKDPGRAVSPLHFGNGTRLTVT.

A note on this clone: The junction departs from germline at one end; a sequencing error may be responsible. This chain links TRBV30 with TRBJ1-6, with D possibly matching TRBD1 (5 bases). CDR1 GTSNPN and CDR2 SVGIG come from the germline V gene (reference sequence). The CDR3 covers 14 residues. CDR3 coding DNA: TGTGCTTGGAGTAGACAGACAGCTAATTCACCCCTCCACTTT. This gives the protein CAWSRQTANSPLHF.